The 7 T cell receptor beta chains reported below all come from one sample, sequenced in a study of blood T cell repertoires in COVID-19. Generated by immunoSEQ multiplex PCR, the TCRdb table keeps only in-frame clones and is missing some. The sample consists of approximately 210,000 clones, about 85% of them appearing once. Source material: peripheral blood. The receptors derive from a man between 65 and 79 years old with acute or convalescent COVID-19.

The chain combines TRBV10-3 with TRBJ2-1; 13 nucleotides agree with TRBD2. V lost 3 bases, J lost 3 bases, and 8 bases stayed unmatched. Germline loops: CDR1 ENHRY, CDR2 SYGVKD. The CDR3 covers 18 residues. In DNA, the CDR3 is TGTGCCATCAGTGAAGTACTCGGGACTAGCGGGAACTACAATGAGCAGTTCTTC. It encodes CAISEVLGTSGNYNEQFF.

V is TRBV28 and J is TRBJ1-2, with D tentatively TRBD1 (6 bases). Germline assignment: CDR1 MDHEN and CDR2 SYDVKM. The CDR3 runs 12 residues. This chain's CDR3 is CAAAVRRGGYTF. In nucleotides, the CDR3 is TGTGCAGCCGCCGTCCGCAGGGGCGGCTACACCTTC.

The chain couples TRBV30 to TRBJ2-3, with D maybe TRBD2 (6 bases). V was trimmed by 4 bases and J by 3 bases, leaving 14 bases between them. The CDR3 is 14 amino acids. Germline V gives CDR1 GTSNPN, CDR2 SVGIG (reference sequence). The CDR3 reads CAWTGRGPTDTQYF. CDR3 bases: TGTGCCTGGACCGGGAGAGGGCCGACAGATACGCAGTATTTT.

The V gene is TRBV7-8, the J gene TRBJ2-5, with D possibly TRBD2 on 5 matching bases. The ends were cut back, 5 bases at V and 5 bases at J, with 15 bases in the middle. The CDR3 consists of 14 residues. Per germline, CDR1 SGHVS and CDR2 FQNEAQ. As DNA, the CDR3 is TGTGCCAGCAGCCCGCCGGGTCGGGATGAGACCCAGTACTTC. Protein product: CASSPPGRDETQYF.

The chain uses TRBV6-6 and TRBJ2-1, with 8 nucleotides matching TRBD2. Trimming took 5 bases from V and 4 from J; bases not matched to a gene: 13. The CDR3 runs to 17 residues. The germline gives CDR1 MNHNY, CDR2 SVGAGI (reference sequence). This CDR3 reads CASSLRTRIAGYNEQFF. As DNA, the CDR3 is TGTGCCAGCAGTCTACGGACTCGTATAGCGGGGTACAATGAGCAGTTCTTC.

The rearrangement uses TRBV7-9 and TRBJ2-7; D is unresolved. V lost 2 bases, J lost 1 base, and 9 bases lay in between. The V gene's germline CDR1 is SEHNR and CDR2 FQNEAQ (reference sequence). The CDR3 spans 14 residues. The CDR3 DNA follows: TGTGCCAGCAGCTTACAACAGTTATCCTACGAGCAGTACTTC. This encodes CASSLQQLSYEQYF.

The chain is built from TRBV18 and TRBJ1-5; tentatively, D is TRBD1 (5 bases). Trimming shortened V by 6 bases and J by 0 bases, and 6 bases separated the two germline ends. Germline CDR1 and CDR2: KGHSH and LQKENI. The CDR3 is made up of 13 amino acids. CDR3: CASSGRSNQPQHF. CDR3 DNA: TGTGCCAGCTCGGGGCGTAGCAATCAGCCCCAGCATTTT.